This entry features one T cell receptor (beta chain) sequence. This sample is drawn from a study of blood T cell repertoires in COVID-19. V was pared by 2 bases and J by 0 bases, with 11 bases between. The germline gives CDR1 MGHRA, CDR2 YSYEKL. The CDR3 is 16 amino acids. Here immunoSEQ multiplex PCR was the method, and the copy in TCRdb shows in-frame clones only, minus some. The table has over 65,000 clones, about 76% seen once. Specimen: peripheral blood. The chain has TRBV4-1 and TRBJ1-3; a weak D match, TRBD1 (5 bases). The clonotype originates from a man aged 80 or over with acute or convalescent COVID-19. This chain's CDR3 is CASSQTGHLSGNTIYF. Here the CDR3 DNA reads TGCGCCAGCAGCCAAACCGGACACCTCTCTGGAAACACCATATATTTT.